Shown below are 10 T cell receptor beta chains from a single sample sequenced in a study of breast tumors, draining lymph nodes, adjacent tissues. TCRdb called the multiplex PCR reads again in MiXCR, with one record for every CDR3 protein. Counted here are about 200,000 distinct CDR3 sequences, under 35% occurring once; the ten biggest clones make up 3% to 4%. Axillary draining lymph nodes of breast cancer patients supplied the node samples. Sequencing used axillary lymph node tissue. Source of these receptors: a female donor with breast cancer. Some clones in this sample may be carry-over from other donors' samples.

Many counts were recorded for this clonotype. The chain has TRBV10-3 and TRBJ2-2; a possible D gene is TRBD2 (6 bases). The CDR3 is 15 amino acids. V lost 3 bases to trimming and J lost 1 base, with 9 bases between them. Germline V gene data show CDR1 as ENHRY and CDR2 as SYGVKD. In DNA, the CDR3 is TGTGCCATCAGTGATGGGAGGAAGAACACCGGGGAGCTGTTTTTT. It codes for CAISDGRKNTGELFF.

Comments on this clonotype: This clone may be a read error of a much larger clone one base away. CDR3 loop: CAWSTGGRRNGQYF. DNA of the CDR3: TGTGCCTGGAGTACGGGAGGGCGTCGGAACGGGCAGTACTTC. This chain links TRBV30 with TRBJ2-7; 8 positions agree with TRBD2. V dropped 2 bases and J dropped 9; count of bases not matched to a gene: 12. Germline V gene lookup returns CDR1 GTSNPN and CDR2 SVGIG (reference sequence). CDR3 length: 14 amino acids. The full variable domain, its missing parts supplied by reference TRBV30 and TRBJ2-7, is SQTIHQWPATLVQPVGSPLSLECTVEGTSNPNLYWYRQAAGRGLQLLFYSVGIGQISSEVPQNLSASRPQDRQFILSSKKLLLSDSGFYLCAWSTGGRRNGQYFGPGTRLTVT.

This chain connects TRBV19 to TRBJ1-2, with 8 bases fitting TRBD1. This CDR3 has 14 residues. Germline values: CDR1 LNHDA, CDR2 SQIVND (reference sequence). The J segment lost 3 bases and the V segment lost 5 bases, leaving 5 bases of the junction unmatched. This CDR3 reads CASSDGQGYYGYTF. The CDR3 coding sequence is TGTGCCAGTAGTGACGGACAGGGCTACTATGGCTACACCTTC.

This clonotype was observed at least ten times. The CDR3 loop reads CASSSFQREGHDEQFF. CDR3 nucleotides: TGTGCCAGCAGTTCCTTCCAGCGGGAGGGCCATGATGAGCAGTTCTTC. J is TRBJ2-1 and V is TRBV6-5, with 10 nucleotides matching TRBD2. The V gene end was trimmed by 4 bases and the J gene end by 8 bases; junction bases not matched to a gene: 11. The CDR3 is 16 residues long. Germline CDR1 is MNHEY and CDR2 is SVGAGI.

The chain is built from TRBV20-1 and TRBJ2-7, with TRBD2 matching over 8 bases. CDR1 DFQATT and CDR2 SNEGSKA come from the germline V gene (reference sequence). The CDR3 is 16 amino acids. V dropped 2 bases and J dropped 2; count of bases not matched to a gene: 11. This CDR3 is CSARPALSGTTYEQYF. CDR3 DNA sequence: TGCAGTGCTAGACCTGCCCTTAGCGGGACTACCTACGAGCAGTACTTC.

The chain employs TRBV29-1 and TRBJ2-1; the match to TRBD2 covers 11 bases. Germline lookup yields CDR1 SQVTM and CDR2 ANQGSEA. CDR3 size: 11 residues. V trimming: 7 bases; J trimming: 9 bases; junction bases outside the gene matches: 2. The DNA of the CDR3 is TGCAGCGGTGGGACTAGCGGTGAGCAGTTCTTC. Protein product: CSGGTSGEQFF.

Points on this clonotype: One end of the junction does not line up with germline, which may come from a read error. This rearrangement joins TRBV20-1 to TRBJ1-5; no clear D gene. The CDR3 covers 14 residues. Germline loops: CDR1 DFQATT, CDR2 SNEGSKA (reference sequence). This CDR3 reads CSARDPDSNPPQHF. In DNA, the CDR3 is TGCAGTGCTAGAGATCCAGATAGCAATCCGCCCCAGCATTTT.

The rearrangement links TRBV5-6 to TRBJ2-1; either TRBD1 or TRBD2 may fit D (6 bases each). CDR1 SGHDT and CDR2 YYEEEE come from the germline V gene. Trimming stripped 4 bases from V and 6 bases from J, with 14 bases between. The CDR3 covers 14 residues. The CDR3 DNA follows: TGTGCCAGCAGCCCCGGGGGCGCCCGCAATGAGCAGTTCTTC. It specifies CASSPGGARNEQFF.

This clonotype was seen at least ten times. The chain recombines TRBV4-2 with TRBJ1-2; no reliable D call. Between the trimmed V and J ends, which lost 0 bases and 8 bases, there was a span of 10 bases. Germline V gene sequence: CDR1 LGHNA, CDR2 YNFKEQ. The CDR3 length is 13 residues. CDR3 sequence: CASSQDGPSGYTF. DNA of the CDR3: TGTGCCAGCAGCCAAGATGGACCGTCAGGCTACACCTTC.

This clonotype has a count of ten or more. The chain uses TRBV2 and TRBJ2-7; TRBD2 might be the D (6 bases). V was clipped by 6 bases and J by 7 bases, with 19 bases between them. Germline values: CDR1 SNHLY, CDR2 FYNNEI. The CDR3 is 14 residues long. DNA of the CDR3: TGTGCCAGCAGCCCCGGGACTGGGTCGGGTGAGCAGTACTTC. Translated, it gives CASSPGTGSGEQYF.